This T cell receptor (beta chain) was profiled in a study of Ad26.COV2.S vaccination and SARS-CoV-2 variants. Findings and limits, study-wide: Similar non-spike TCR breadth was seen in vaccine and placebo recipients. Responses of T cells in total may have been underestimated by the TCR breadth and depth analyses. Ad26.COV2.S recipients had broader spike-specific TCRs (P = 0.0014). After vaccination, substantial breadth of spike-specific CD8+ and CD4+ responses was reported.

The data were produced by immunoSEQ multiplex PCR, yet TCRdb's version contains in-frame clones alone and is incomplete. The top ten clones hold under 5% of a sample with around 350,000 clones, around 92% of them seen once. This clone showed up just a few times. Its antigen remains unknown. The CDR3 covers 14 residues. V was pared by 1 base and J by 5 bases, with 4 bases of the junction left unmatched. CDR1 is MNHNS and CDR2 is SASEGT in the germline V gene. This TCR derives from a human donor who had recovered from COVID-19. The sample was peripheral blood, taken after recovery from COVID-19. The chain uses TRBV6-1 and TRBJ2-5; 7 positions agree with TRBD2. CDR3 protein: CASSEGSGWETQYF. The DNA for the CDR3 is TGTGCCAGCAGTGAAGGTAGCGGGTGGGAGACCCAGTACTTC.